These 2 T cell receptor beta chains came from one sample sequenced in a study of T cell responses to AZD1222 COVID-19 vaccine. Profiled with immunoSEQ multiplex PCR; TCRdb holds only in-frame clones, not every one. The sample includes 100,000 to 150,000 clones, about nine tenths of them seen just once. The source was peripheral blood, collected on day 0 of AZD1222 vaccination. These receptors all come from an adult in good health.

This clone appeared a few times. At one boundary the junction diverges from the germline segment, which might be a read error. The rearrangement uses TRBV7-2 and TRBJ2-7, with 7 positions matching TRBD2. Looked up from germline, CDR1 is SGHTA and CDR2 is FQGNSA. The CDR3 loop spans 15 amino acids. CDR3 protein: CASSFQRGFSDEQYF. CDR3 in DNA: TGTGCCAGCAGCTTTCAGCGGGGATTCTCCGACGAGCAGTACTTC.

The chain uses TRBV6-5 and TRBJ1-4; 7 bases match TRBD1. Germline V gives CDR1 MNHEY, CDR2 SVGAGI. This CDR3 is built from 14 residues. With V trimmed by 7 bases and J by 7 bases, 9 bases remained unmatched. CDR3 sequence: CASTLTGSGEKLFF. The CDR3 coding sequence is TGTGCCAGCACCCTGACAGGGTCGGGTGAAAAACTGTTTTTT.